This T cell receptor beta chain was observed in a study of human thymus T cells. Some clones are missing from TCRdb's copy, which holds only in-frame ones; the method was immunoSEQ multiplex PCR. In the table there are 45,000 to 50,000 clones, 95% of which are singletons. CDR1 and CDR2 (germline): SQVTM, ANQGSEA. This CDR3 spans 14 amino acids. The V end lost 7 bases, the J end lost 0 bases, and 14 bases lay between the germline ends. This clone was found once. Sequencing was carried out using blood. The TCR was taken from a girl under three years old with a congenital heart defect but otherwise immunologically healthy. The rearrangement uses TRBV29-1 and TRBJ2-3, with D possibly matching TRBD2 (6 bases). CDR3 sequence (DNA): TGCAGCGCGGGACTGACTCCTAGCACAGATACGCAGTATTTT. Protein product: CSAGLTPSTDTQYF.